These 32 T cell receptor beta chains came from one sample sequenced in a study of cytomegalovirus exposure and HLA in healthy donors. The PCR had 60 Vbeta and 13 Jbeta primers. Assay: immunoSEQ multiplex PCR; the TCRdb copy retains only in-frame clones and omits some. The sample has approximately 200,000 clones, less than 80% seen once. The sequenced sample consisted of PBMCs. Every receptor here comes from a girl between 2 and 10 years old in good health and CMV-seronegative.

The chain recombines TRBV5-1 with TRBJ2-3, with TRBD2 identical over 14 bases. The V gene's germline CDR1 is SGHRS and CDR2 YFSETQ. Trimming cost V 4 bases and J 5 bases; bases outside gene matches: 9. The CDR3 is made up of 17 amino acids. The CDR3 nucleotides are TGCGCCAGCAGCGGGACTAGCGGGAGCGTGAGTATAGATACGCAGTATTTT. Translated, it gives CASSGTSGSVSIDTQYF. Full variable domain (rest looked up from reference TRBV5-1 and TRBJ2-3): KAGVTQTPRYLIKTRGQQVTLSCSPISGHRSVSWYQQTPGQGLQFLFEYFSETQRNKGNFPGRFSGRQFSNSRSEMNVSTLELGDSALYLCASSGTSGSVSIDTQYFGPGTRLTVL.

The CDR3 nucleotides read TGTGCCAGCAGCATTGCGGGGGCACGAGGCTACACCTTC. Translated, it gives CASSIAGARGYTF. The gene calls are TRBV5-5 and TRBJ1-2, with D tentatively TRBD1 (6 bases). Trimming took off 4 bases at V and 8 bases at J, with 15 bases between the two ends. Germline lookup yields CDR1 SGHKS and CDR2 YYEKEE (reference sequence). The CDR3 is made up of 13 amino acids.

The chain has TRBV5-1 and TRBJ1-1; 8 positions agree with TRBD1. Germline-derived CDR1 and CDR2 are SGHRS and YFSETQ. V lost 0 bases, J lost 4 bases, and 14 bases stayed unmatched. This CDR3 region has 18 residues. This chain's CDR3 is CASSLDVRGQVAGTEAFF. The CDR3 DNA reads as TGCGCCAGCAGCTTGGACGTCAGGGGGCAGGTGGCGGGCACTGAAGCTTTCTTT.

The chain has TRBV7-9 and TRBJ2-5; D not resolved. In germline, CDR1 is SEHNR, CDR2 FQNEAQ (reference sequence). The CDR3 totals 14 residues. Trimming cost V 3 bases and J 4 bases, with 12 bases left between them. CDR3 loop: CASSFLGRAETQYF. The CDR3 coding sequence is TGTGCCAGCAGCTTTCTCGGTCGCGCAGAGACCCAGTACTTC.

The chain carries TRBV7-6 and TRBJ2-7; 7 nucleotides align to TRBD2. The CDR3 is made up of 14 amino acids. V lost 5 bases and J lost 4; bases outside the gene matches: 8. Germline assignment: CDR1 SGHVS and CDR2 FNYEAQ. This CDR3 is CASSPRDYQYEQYF. The CDR3 DNA follows: TGTGCCAGCAGCCCCCGGGACTACCAATACGAGCAGTACTTC.

This clone was seen only once. The chain links TRBV18 to TRBJ2-1; D is possibly TRBD2 (6 bases). From germline, CDR1 is KGHSH and CDR2 LQKENI. The length of the CDR3 is 13 residues. Trimming stripped 3 bases from V and 9 bases from J, with 12 bases between. The CDR3 is CASSPSTAGEQFF. The CDR3 DNA is TGTGCCAGCTCACCTTCGACAGCGGGTGAGCAGTTCTTC.

The V and J genes are TRBV30 and TRBJ2-5; perhaps TRBD2 as D (6 bases). CDR1 is GTSNPN and CDR2 is SVGIG in the germline V gene (reference sequence). With 0 bases removed from V and 4 bases from J, the gap between germline ends came to 27 bases. The CDR3 spans 19 residues. CDR3 loop: CAWSVAYRRRASDLETQYF. The CDR3 DNA is TGTGCCTGGAGTGTAGCCTATAGGCGGCGGGCTAGCGATTTAGAGACCCAGTACTTC.

The chain combines TRBV27 with TRBJ1-5, with TRBD1 as a possible D gene (6 bases). V was trimmed by 6 bases and J by 2 bases, leaving 14 bases between them. The CDR3 totals 15 residues. The germline V gene encodes CDR1 MNHEY and CDR2 SMNVEV (reference sequence). CDR3 in amino acids: CASSQGGYGNQPQHF. The DNA of the CDR3 is TGTGCCAGCAGCCAAGGGGGATACGGCAATCAGCCCCAGCATTTT.

This clone was seen more than once but under ten times. This chain joins TRBV7-4 and TRBJ2-2, with 7 bases matching TRBD2. There are 17 residues in the CDR3. The germline CDR1 and CDR2 sequences are SGHVT and SQSDAQ. The trim removed 3 bases at V and 5 bases at J, leaving 12 bases unmatched. The CDR3 DNA sequence: TGTGCCAGCAGCTTGGAGGGCTGGCGGGGAGGGACCGGGGAGCTGTTTTTT. Its protein product is CASSLEGWRGGTGELFF. The whole variable domain, remainder taken from reference TRBV7-4 and TRBJ2-2, is GAGVSQSPRYKVAKRGRDVALRCDSISGHVTLYWYRQTLGQGSEVLTYSQSDAQRDKSGRPSGRFSAERPERSVSTLKIQRTEQGDSAVYLCASSLEGWRGGTGELFFGEGSRLTVL.

The chain combines TRBV30 with TRBJ2-5; D is possibly TRBD2 (6 bases). CDR1 is GTSNPN, CDR2 SVGIG, per germline (reference sequence). This CDR3 comprises 14 residues. V shed 0 bases and J shed 5 bases, with 13 bases lying between them. DNA of the CDR3: TGTGCCTGGAGTGTAGTGGCGGGACGGGAGACCCAGTACTTC. Its translation: CAWSVVAGRETQYF.

The V call is TRBV28, the J call TRBJ1-5; weak D call: TRBD1 (5 bases). The CDR3 contains 14 residues. The germline V and J ends were trimmed by 2 bases and 3 bases, with 8 bases remaining between them. Germline V gene sequence: CDR1 MDHEN, CDR2 SYDVKM. The CDR3 reads CASSLIGDNQPQHF. In DNA form, the CDR3 reads TGTGCCAGCAGTTTAATAGGGGACAATCAGCCCCAGCATTTT. The full variable domain, in which reference TRBV28 and TRBJ1-5 provide the parts outside the CDR3, is DVKVTQSSRYLVKRTGEKVFLECVQDMDHENMFWYRQDPGLGLRLIYFSYDVKMKEKGDIPEGYSVSREKKERFSLILESASTNQTSMYLCASSLIGDNQPQHFGDGTRLSIL.

The chain is built from TRBV12-5 and TRBJ1-4; D gene uncertain. The germline V and J ends were trimmed by 1 base and 7 bases, with 16 bases remaining between them. The CDR3 runs 16 residues. CDR1 is LGHNT and CDR2 is FRNRAP in the germline V gene. The DNA of the CDR3 is TGTGCTAGTGGTTTGGAAGACCTAGGTTTAGGTGAAAAACTGTTTTTT. Encoded protein: CASGLEDLGLGEKLFF.

In the case of this clone: Other DNA sequences in this sample translate to the same CDR3. The rearrangement joins TRBV11-3 to TRBJ1-1; no reliable D call. Trimming took off 1 base at V and 1 base at J, with 4 bases between the two ends. This CDR3 region has 13 residues. In germline, CDR1 is SGHNT, CDR2 YENEEA. CDR3 protein: CASSLAGNTEAFF. CDR3 nucleotide sequence: TGTGCCAGCAGCTTAGCGGGGAACACTGAAGCTTTCTTT.

The V gene is TRBV6-5, the J gene TRBJ1-1; 7 nucleotides align to TRBD1. The trim removed 9 bases at V and 6 bases at J, leaving 10 bases unmatched. CDR3 length equals 13 residues. From germline, CDR1 is MNHEY and CDR2 SVGAGI. Here the CDR3 DNA reads TGTGCCAGTAACGTTCTTCAGGGGGCTGAAGCTTTCTTT. Protein product: CASNVLQGAEAFF.

There are a few counts of this clone. The J gene is TRBJ1-2, the V gene TRBV6-1, with no clear D. The CDR3 is made up of 8 amino acids. CDR1 is MNHNS and CDR2 is SASEGT in the germline V gene. For the CDR3, the DNA is TGTGCGGGCGATGGCTACACCTTC. Encoded protein: CAGDGYTF.

This clone has only a few counts. This rearrangement joins TRBV5-8 to TRBJ2-1; no reliable D call. The CDR3 length is 12 residues. Germline V gives CDR1 SGHTS, CDR2 YDEGEE. The V gene lost 6 bases and the J gene lost 7 bases, with 11 bases spanning the gap. Here the CDR3 DNA reads TGTGCCAGCAAAGTCCAGTATAATGAGCAGTTCTTC. It specifies CASKVQYNEQFF. Combining the CDR3 with reference TRBV5-8 and TRBJ2-1 gives the whole variable domain EAGVTQSPTHLIKTRGQQATLRCSPISGHTSVYWYQQALGLGLQFLLWYDEGEERNRGNFPPRFSGRQFPNYSSELNVNALELEDSALYLCASKVQYNEQFFGPGTRLTVL.

The gene calls are TRBV29-1 and TRBJ2-7; the D gene is possibly TRBD1 (5 bases). This CDR3 spans 13 amino acids. In germline, CDR1 is SQVTM, CDR2 ANQGSEA. V lost 3 bases to trimming and J lost 0 bases, with 9 bases between them. The CDR3 is CSVDRQGSYEQYF. CDR3 coding DNA: TGCAGCGTTGATCGGCAGGGCTCCTACGAGCAGTACTTC.

The rearrangement joins TRBV10-1 to TRBJ2-3; 11 positions agree with TRBD2. The ends lost 4 bases at V and 5 bases at J; junction bases unmatched: 8. Germline CDR1 and CDR2: WNHNN and SYGVQD (reference sequence). There are 16 residues in the CDR3. The CDR3 loop reads CASSGGGTSGRDTQYF. The CDR3, as DNA: TGCGCCAGCAGTGGCGGGGGGACTAGCGGACGAGATACGCAGTATTTT.

The sample holds one count of this clone. The rearrangement joins TRBV13 to TRBJ2-3, with 9 bases that match TRBD2. Germline lookup yields CDR1 PRHDT and CDR2 FYEKMQ (reference sequence). The V and J ends lost 5 bases and 3 bases, in that order; junction bases with no gene match: 3. The CDR3 has 14 residues. CDR3 DNA sequence: TGTGCCAGCAGCCGGGCGGGAGGGACAGATACGCAGTATTTT. This sequence encodes CASSRAGGTDTQYF.

The CDR3, as DNA: TGTGCCACCAGCAGAGAACAGCGGCTTGTGAATGAGCAGTTCTTC. Its translation is CATSREQRLVNEQFF. The chain has TRBV15 and TRBJ2-1; possibly TRBD2 for D (5 bases). V was trimmed by 0 bases and J by 7 bases, leaving 13 bases between them. This CDR3 is built from 15 residues. CDR1 and CDR2 (germline): LNHNV, YYDKDF (reference sequence).

The chain recombines TRBV4-2 with TRBJ1-1; no clear D. The V end was cut by 1 base, the J end by 0 bases, with 3 bases between. This CDR3 spans 13 amino acids. CDR1 is LGHNA, CDR2 YNFKEQ, per germline. CDR3 amino acids: CASSQGVNTEAFF. In DNA, the CDR3 is TGTGCCAGCAGCCAAGGAGTGAACACTGAAGCTTTCTTT.

The chain combines TRBV9 with TRBJ2-7, with 7 bases aligning to TRBD1. Trimming at V came to 4 bases and at J to 4 bases, leaving 14 bases not matched to a gene. Per germline, CDR1 SGDLS and CDR2 YYNGEE. This CDR3 is built from 16 residues. The CDR3, as DNA: TGTGCCAGCAGCCCCCGGGACAGATCCTCAGGGTACGAGCAGTACTTC. It specifies CASSPRDRSSGYEQYF.

This chain uses TRBV15 with TRBJ1-2; TRBD1 matches at 8 bases. CDR1 is LNHNV and CDR2 is YYDKDF in the germline V gene (reference sequence). This CDR3 is built from 14 residues. Losses at the gene ends were 5 bases for V and 8 bases for J; bases not matched to a gene: 10. The CDR3 protein is CATSPKGTGRGYTF. CDR3 in DNA: TGTGCCACCAGCCCAAAAGGGACAGGAAGGGGCTACACCTTC.

The chain has TRBV2 and TRBJ1-5; TRBD1 aligns across 10 bases. The V and J ends lost 6 bases and 2 bases, in that order; junction bases with no gene match: 4. Per the germline V gene, CDR1 is SNHLY and CDR2 is FYNNEI. This CDR3 contains 15 residues. As DNA, the CDR3 is TGTGCCAGCAGATGGGGGACAGGGGGCAATCAGCCCCAGCATTTT. This encodes CASRWGTGGNQPQHF.

The rearrangement links TRBV27 to TRBJ1-1, with a weak D call TRBD1 (6 bases). Trimming stripped 7 bases from V and 11 bases from J, with 14 bases between. Germline V gene lookup returns CDR1 MNHEY and CDR2 SMNVEV (reference sequence). The CDR3 covers 11 residues. The CDR3 sequence is CASTYRAFAFF. In DNA, the CDR3 is TGTGCCAGCACTTACAGGGCTTTCGCTTTCTTT.

This chain connects TRBV2 to TRBJ2-1; 11 positions match TRBD2. From germline, CDR1 is SNHLY and CDR2 FYNNEI. V shed 1 base and J 1 base; nucleotides not matched to a gene: 0. The CDR3 consists of 16 residues. DNA for the CDR3: TGTGCCAGCAGTGAAGGACTAGCGGGATCCTACAATGAGCAGTTCTTC. Its translation is CASSEGLAGSYNEQFF.

The chain combines TRBV6-5 with TRBJ2-1, with 11 positions matching TRBD2. CDR3 length: 15 residues. Losses at the gene ends were 5 bases for V and 4 bases for J; bases not matched to a gene: 4. Germline V gene data show CDR1 as MNHEY and CDR2 as SVGAGI. The CDR3: CASSQTSGAYNEQFF. The CDR3 DNA sequence: TGTGCCAGCAGTCAGACTAGCGGGGCATACAATGAGCAGTTCTTC.

This clone has only a few counts. The V call is TRBV5-4, the J call TRBJ1-3; 7 positions agree with TRBD1. The CDR3 contains 17 residues. Germline-derived CDR1 and CDR2 are SGHNT and YYREEE (reference sequence). Losses at the gene ends were 4 bases for V and 0 bases for J; bases not matched to a gene: 10. CDR3 sequence (DNA): TGTGCCAGCAGCAGAGGGACAGAGGGTTTCTCTGGAAACACCATATATTTT. Its translation: CASSRGTEGFSGNTIYF.

This clone was found a few times. The chain is built from TRBV5-6 and TRBJ2-1; D may be TRBD1 (5 bases). CDR3 length: 15 amino acids. V lost 3 bases and J 8 bases, leaving 18 bases between the germline ends. Germline lookup yields CDR1 SGHDT and CDR2 YYEEEE. CDR3 region: CASSSQGPVWYEQFF. In nucleotides, the CDR3 is TGTGCCAGCAGCTCTCAGGGTCCCGTTTGGTATGAGCAGTTCTTC.

The J gene is TRBJ2-3, the V gene TRBV10-2, with TRBD2 matching 11 bases. Trimming took 0 bases from V and 1 from J; bases not matched to a gene: 3. Germline lookup yields CDR1 WSHSY and CDR2 SAAADI. CDR3 length equals 17 residues. CDR3 region: CASSESKLAGGTDTQYF. The DNA of the CDR3 is TGCGCCAGCAGTGAGTCGAAACTAGCGGGGGGCACAGATACGCAGTATTTT.

As concerns this clone: Other DNA sequences in the sample encode the same CDR3. The chain employs TRBV6-5 and TRBJ1-2, with D tentatively TRBD1 (5 bases). CDR1 and CDR2 from the germline V gene are MNHEY and SVGAGI. The CDR3 loop spans 13 amino acids. The germline V and J ends were trimmed by 0 bases and 6 bases, with 8 bases remaining between them. CDR3 DNA: TGTGCCAGCAGTTACTCGGGAGGGGATGGCTACACCTTC. Protein sequence: CASSYSGGDGYTF.

This chain uses TRBV5-6 with TRBJ1-1; a weak D match, TRBD1 (6 bases). Trimming left V 0 bases short and J 2 bases short, with 11 bases between. The V gene's germline CDR1 is SGHDT and CDR2 YYEEEE. The CDR3 is made up of 15 amino acids. CDR3 residues: CASSLGAGDNTEAFF. CDR3 in DNA: TGTGCCAGCAGCTTGGGGGCAGGGGATAACACTGAAGCTTTCTTT.